This T cell receptor beta chain was sequenced in a study of T cells after yellow fever vaccination. Study-wide context: Fractions low in cell number were prepared with SMART-Seq v4 Ultra Low Input. Study results and limitations: Relatively few clonotypes were ones that appeared in both CD4 and CD8 compartments. Most clones from primary vaccination resurfaced after the booster (around 97% CD4, around 91% CD8).

Generation of TCR cDNA used 5'RACE template switching (which added a universal primer site and UMIs). TCRdb reprocessed the 5' RACE reads with MiXCR, giving one entry per CDR3 protein. The sample holds roughly 160,000 distinct CDR3 sequences, less than 9% seen once. This clonotype was detected only a few times. Its cognate antigen is unknown. Looked up from germline, CDR1 is LGHDT and CDR2 is YNNKEL (reference sequence). V lost 3 bases, J lost 2 bases, and 11 bases lay in between. The CDR3 loop spans 15 amino acids. The material was CD4+ T cells sorted from PBMCs, obtained 4 to 5 days after the first yellow fever vaccination. The chain uses TRBV3-1 and TRBJ1-5; no firm D call. The source is a young man who received the YFV17D yellow fever vaccine. CDR3 protein: CASSQHPGGNQPQHF. CDR3 DNA: TGTGCCAGCAGCCAGCACCCTGGGGGCAATCAGCCCCAGCATTTT.